Listed below are T cell receptor beta chains from one sample, sequenced in a study of beta chain features in type 1 diabetes. The data were produced by immunoSEQ multiplex PCR, yet TCRdb's version contains in-frame clones alone and is incomplete. The data contain approximately 360,000 clones, 10% to 15% of them singletons. What was sequenced was naive CD4+ T cells from blood. The receptors stem from a woman aged 18-30 years with type 1 diabetes. Both conserved end residues are part of each CDR3. A D gene is named only where the DNA matches it firmly. Not all rows give a size; the values are once, few, many and, for expanded clones, a class.

j_call: TRBJ1-1
d_call: NA
clone_size: few
v_call: TRBV5-1
cdr3_aa: CASSPFDGANTEAFF
cdr3_nt: TGCGCCAGCAGCCCCTTTGATGGAGCCAACACTGAAGCTTTCTTT

j_call: TRBJ2-7
d_call: NA
clone_size: few
v_call: TRBV18
cdr3_aa: CASSPYIGLTTYEQYF
cdr3_nt: TGTGCCAGCTCACCTTACATCGGACTCACGACCTACGAGCAGTACTTC

j_call: TRBJ2-1
d_call: TRBD2
clone_size: few
v_call: TRBV28
cdr3_aa: CASSLGTSSYNEQFF
cdr3_nt: TGTGCCAGCAGTTTGGGGACTAGCTCCTACAATGAGCAGTTCTTC

j_call: TRBJ2-5
d_call: NA
clone_size: few
v_call: TRBV29-1
cdr3_aa: CSVGRQAGETQYF
cdr3_nt: TGCAGCGTTGGGCGACAGGCTGGGGAGACCCAGTACTTC

j_call: TRBJ2-1
d_call: NA
clone_size: few
v_call: TRBV7-2
cdr3_aa: CASSLTRYNEQFF
cdr3_nt: TGTGCCAGCAGCTTAACTAGGTACAATGAGCAGTTCTTC

j_call: TRBJ2-5
d_call: NA
clone_size: few
v_call: TRBV14
cdr3_aa: CASSQRDGGPETQYF
cdr3_nt: TGTGCCAGCAGCCAAAGGGACGGGGGTCCCGAGACCCAGTACTTC

j_call: TRBJ2-2
d_call: TRBD1
clone_size: NA
v_call: TRBV28
cdr3_aa: CASSLWTGLVFF
cdr3_nt: TGTGCCAGCAGTTTATGGACAGGGTTGGTGTTTTTT

j_call: TRBJ2-1
d_call: TRBD2
clone_size: few
v_call: TRBV7-3
cdr3_aa: CASSSVGSGTYNNEQFF
cdr3_nt: TGTGCCAGCAGCTCTGTCGGTAGCGGGACGTATAACAATGAGCAGTTCTTC

j_call: TRBJ2-7
d_call: TRBD2
clone_size: few
v_call: TRBV28
cdr3_aa: CASRKGGLAGNYEQYF
cdr3_nt: TGTGCCAGCAGGAAGGGAGGACTAGCGGGAAACTACGAGCAGTACTTC

j_call: TRBJ2-1
d_call: NA
clone_size: few
v_call: TRBV4-2
cdr3_aa: CASSQDGGTHNEQFF
cdr3_nt: TGTGCCAGCAGCCAAGATGGCGGTACTCACAATGAGCAGTTCTTC

j_call: TRBJ2-7
d_call: NA
clone_size: few
v_call: TRBV7-2
cdr3_aa: CASSLGTANYEQYF
cdr3_nt: TGTGCCAGCAGCTTAGGGACAGCAAACTACGAGCAGTACTTC

j_call: TRBJ1-4
d_call: TRBD1
clone_size: NA
v_call: TRBV28
cdr3_aa: CASSNQGAGIFLFF
cdr3_nt: TGTGCCAGCAGTAACCAGGGGGCGGGAATCTTCCTGTTTTTT

j_call: TRBJ2-3
d_call: NA
clone_size: NA
v_call: TRBV6-5
cdr3_aa: CASSYSRTSTQYF
cdr3_nt: TGTGCCAGCAGTTACTCCCGCACTAGTACGCAGTATTTT

j_call: TRBJ2-5
d_call: TRBD2
clone_size: NA
v_call: TRBV11-2
cdr3_aa: CASSYRLAGEETQYF
cdr3_nt: TGTGCCAGCAGCTATCGACTAGCGGGAGAGGAGACCCAGTACTTC

j_call: TRBJ2-7
d_call: NA
clone_size: NA
v_call: TRBV6-5
cdr3_aa: CASSYSITLSSYEQYF
cdr3_nt: TGTGCCAGCAGTTACTCGATCACCCTAAGCTCCTACGAGCAGTACTTC

j_call: TRBJ1-6
d_call: TRBD1
clone_size: few
v_call: TRBV19
cdr3_aa: CASSLGQGASSPLHF
cdr3_nt: TGTGCCAGTAGTTTAGGACAGGGGGCCTCGTCCCCCCTCCACTTT

j_call: TRBJ2-5
d_call: NA
clone_size: NA
v_call: TRBV27
cdr3_aa: CASSLGGLGETQYF
cdr3_nt: TGTGCCAGCAGTTTGGGGGGGCTTGGTGAGACCCAGTACTTC

j_call: TRBJ2-3
d_call: TRBD1
clone_size: NA
v_call: TRBV7-3
cdr3_aa: CASSSTGTGLADTQYF
cdr3_nt: TGTGCCAGCAGCTCGACCGGGACAGGGCTCGCAGATACGCAGTATTTT

j_call: TRBJ2-5
d_call: TRBD2
clone_size: NA
v_call: TRBV7-7
cdr3_aa: CASSAGLAGETQYF
cdr3_nt: TGTGCTAGCAGCGCGGGACTAGCGGGAGAGACCCAGTACTTC

j_call: TRBJ2-3
d_call: NA
clone_size: few
v_call: TRBV29-1
cdr3_aa: CSGDYGGDTQYF
cdr3_nt: TGCAGCGGGGATTACGGGGGAGATACGCAGTATTTT

j_call: TRBJ1-1
d_call: NA
clone_size: NA
v_call: TRBV19
cdr3_aa: CASSDPTGITEAFF
cdr3_nt: TGTGCCAGTAGTGATCCTACAGGGATCACTGAAGCTTTCTTT

j_call: TRBJ2-1
d_call: TRBD2
clone_size: NA
v_call: TRBV25-1
cdr3_aa: CASSEAGGAYNEQFF
cdr3_nt: TGTGCCAGCAGTGAGGCGGGAGGGGCCTACAATGAGCAGTTCTTC

j_call: TRBJ1-3
d_call: NA
clone_size: few
v_call: TRBV9
cdr3_aa: CASSVDGQSGNTIYF
cdr3_nt: TGTGCCAGCAGCGTAGATGGACAGTCTGGAAACACCATATATTTT

j_call: TRBJ2-5
d_call: NA
clone_size: few
v_call: TRBV6-5
cdr3_aa: CASSYRLEQETQYF
cdr3_nt: TGTGCCAGCAGTTACCGACTAGAACAAGAGACCCAGTACTTC

j_call: TRBJ1-4
d_call: NA
clone_size: NA
v_call: TRBV4-3
cdr3_aa: CASSQGFESEKLFF
cdr3_nt: TGCGCCAGCAGCCAAGGCTTTGAGAGTGAAAAACTGTTTTTT

j_call: TRBJ2-2
d_call: TRBD1
clone_size: NA
v_call: TRBV29-1
cdr3_aa: CSAGTANTGELFF
cdr3_nt: TGCAGCGCCGGGACAGCGAACACCGGGGAGCTGTTTTTT

j_call: TRBJ2-7
d_call: NA
clone_size: few
v_call: TRBV19
cdr3_aa: CASTTGRGEQYF
cdr3_nt: TGTGCCAGTACCACGGGCCGCGGGGAGCAGTACTTC

j_call: TRBJ2-1
d_call: NA
clone_size: few
v_call: TRBV5-6
cdr3_aa: CASSLGVEQFF
cdr3_nt: TGTGCCAGCAGCCTCGGGGTCGAGCAGTTCTTC

j_call: TRBJ2-1
d_call: TRBD2
clone_size: NA
v_call: TRBV10-3
cdr3_aa: CAISTSGGAFDEQFF
cdr3_nt: TGTGCCATCAGTACTAGCGGGGGGGCCTTCGATGAGCAGTTCTTC

j_call: TRBJ2-3
d_call: NA
clone_size: few
v_call: TRBV14
cdr3_aa: CASSQAGLYIRTDTQYF
cdr3_nt: TGTGCCAGCAGCCAAGCGGGACTGTACATCCGCACAGATACGCAGTATTTT

j_call: TRBJ2-4
d_call: NA
clone_size: few
v_call: TRBV5-4
cdr3_aa: CASSLDGAKNIQYF
cdr3_nt: TGTGCCAGCAGCTTGGACGGGGCCAAAAACATTCAGTACTTC

j_call: TRBJ2-3
d_call: TRBD2
clone_size: NA
v_call: TRBV29-1
cdr3_aa: CSVDGGRRSSGLAENTDTQYF
cdr3_nt: TGCAGCGTTGACGGGGGGAGGAGGAGCTCTGGACTAGCGGAAAACACAGATACGCAGTATTTT

j_call: TRBJ2-7
d_call: NA
clone_size: few
v_call: TRBV6-4
cdr3_aa: CASSDPPGQPYEQYF
cdr3_nt: TGTGCCAGCAGTGACCCGCCAGGGCAACCCTACGAGCAGTACTTC

j_call: TRBJ2-2
d_call: NA
clone_size: few
v_call: TRBV15
cdr3_aa: CATSRGTSSGELFF
cdr3_nt: TGTGCCACCAGCAGAGGTACTTCCTCCGGGGAGCTGTTTTTT

j_call: TRBJ2-1
d_call: NA
clone_size: NA
v_call: TRBV7-9
cdr3_aa: CASSLKLGSSYNEQFF
cdr3_nt: TGTGCCAGCAGCTTGAAATTAGGGAGCAGTTACAATGAGCAGTTCTTC

j_call: TRBJ1-2
d_call: TRBD1
clone_size: few
v_call: TRBV6-6
cdr3_aa: CASRGQVLNYGYTF
cdr3_nt: TGTGCCAGCAGGGGACAGGTTCTAAATTATGGCTACACCTTC

j_call: TRBJ1-2
d_call: NA
clone_size: NA
v_call: TRBV7-8
cdr3_aa: CASSLAGGTSYGYTF
cdr3_nt: TGTGCCAGCAGCTTGGCAGGAGGGACTTCCTATGGCTACACCTTC

j_call: TRBJ2-5
d_call: NA
clone_size: NA
v_call: TRBV10-2
cdr3_aa: CASGTGGPGTQYF
cdr3_nt: TGCGCCAGCGGTACGGGGGGCCCGGGGACCCAGTACTTC

j_call: TRBJ2-7
d_call: NA
clone_size: few
v_call: TRBV30
cdr3_aa: CARGTVYEQYF
cdr3_nt: TGTGCCCGCGGGACAGTATACGAGCAGTACTTC

j_call: TRBJ2-1
d_call: TRBD1
clone_size: few
v_call: TRBV28
cdr3_aa: CASSFWTGGINEQFF
cdr3_nt: TGTGCCAGCAGTTTCTGGACAGGGGGCATCAATGAGCAGTTCTTC

j_call: TRBJ2-2
d_call: NA
clone_size: NA
v_call: TRBV9
cdr3_aa: CASSSQPWGAGELFF
cdr3_nt: TGTGCCAGCAGCTCACAACCCTGGGGGGCCGGGGAGCTGTTTTTT

j_call: TRBJ2-1
d_call: NA
clone_size: NA
v_call: TRBV5-6
cdr3_aa: CASSLWGRNEQFF
cdr3_nt: TGTGCCAGCAGCTTGTGGGGGCGGAATGAGCAGTTCTTC

j_call: TRBJ1-1
d_call: NA
clone_size: few
v_call: TRBV29-1
cdr3_aa: CSVAGQMNTEAFF
cdr3_nt: TGCAGCGTTGCAGGACAGATGAACACTGAAGCTTTCTTT

j_call: TRBJ2-4
d_call: TRBD1
clone_size: NA
v_call: TRBV2
cdr3_aa: CASGPGGTGGNIQYF
cdr3_nt: TGTGCCAGCGGGCCGGGCGGGACAGGGGGGAACATTCAGTACTTC

j_call: TRBJ2-1
d_call: TRBD2
clone_size: few
v_call: TRBV15
cdr3_aa: CATSRGLAGLYNEQFF
cdr3_nt: TGTGCCACCAGCAGGGGACTAGCGGGGCTCTACAATGAGCAGTTCTTC

j_call: TRBJ1-1
d_call: TRBD1
clone_size: NA
v_call: TRBV5-1
cdr3_aa: CASRQGAVNTEAFF
cdr3_nt: TGCGCCAGCAGACAGGGGGCTGTGAACACTGAAGCTTTCTTT

j_call: TRBJ2-1
d_call: TRBD1
clone_size: few
v_call: TRBV7-8
cdr3_aa: CASSLGDSVHNEQFF
cdr3_nt: TGTGCCAGCAGCTTGGGGGACAGTGTCCACAATGAGCAGTTCTTC